Reported below is one TCR beta chain. The antigen is undetermined. CDR1 MNHNS and CDR2 SASEGT come from the germline V gene. The CDR3 is made up of 13 amino acids. With 7 bases removed from V and 2 bases from J, the gap between germline ends came to 11 bases. The data were taken from a study of PD-1 blockade in classical Hodgkin lymphoma. Broader study findings: Diminished baseline TCR diversity has been reported in newly diagnosed patients relative to healthy donors. Sources of repertoire differences remain undefined, possibly disease activity or prior therapy.

TCRdb's copy holds only in-frame clones and misses some; the assay was immunoSEQ multiplex PCR. The table includes approximately 35,000 clones, around 89% detected once. Regarding time point: newly diagnosed, previously untreated cHL patient sample. It was by magnetic negative selection that CD4+ T cells were purified from thawed PBMCs. The comparison group had newly diagnosed, previously untreated classical Hodgkin lymphoma. The gene calls are TRBV6-1 and TRBJ2-5, with a weak D call TRBD1 (5 bases). The receptor was isolated from a human donor with classical Hodgkin lymphoma. What was sequenced was CD4+ T cells from blood. Here the CDR3 reads CASTRTMQETQYF. CDR3 nucleotide sequence: TGTGCCAGCACCCGGACAATGCAAGAGACCCAGTACTTC.